Listed here are 2 T cell receptor beta chains from one sample, sequenced in a study of OX40 agonist ivuxolimab in advanced cancers. Some clones are missing from TCRdb's copy, which holds only in-frame ones; the method was immunoSEQ multiplex PCR. The sample carries 15,000 to 20,000 clones, about 86% recorded once. The sample here was CD4+ or CD8+ T cells sorted from blood, taken in a trial of the OX40 agonist ivuxolimab. Receptors were obtained from an adult with an advanced solid tumor such as melanoma, head and neck, liver or kidney cancer.

CDR3 sequence (DNA): TGTGCCAGCAGTCTGGACAGTTCTCAGCCCCAGCATTTT. As protein: CASSLDSSQPQHF. The chain carries TRBV6-4 and TRBJ1-5; TRBD1 is a possible D gene (6 bases). The germline gives CDR1 MRHNA, CDR2 SNTAGT. With 5 bases removed from V and 6 bases from J, the gap between germline ends came to 11 bases. The CDR3 has 13 residues.

CDR3 DNA sequence: TGTGCCTGGAGTCATGCGGGAGGCCCAGGGGATACGCAGTATTTT. This encodes CAWSHAGGPGDTQYF. The genes are TRBV30 and TRBJ2-3; TRBD2 matches at 8 bases. Looked up from germline, CDR1 is GTSNPN and CDR2 is SVGIG (reference sequence). This CDR3 has 15 amino acids. Trimming removed 2 bases from V and 6 bases from J; junction bases left unmatched: 10.